The 28 T cell receptor beta chains reported below all come from one sample, sequenced in a study of cytomegalovirus exposure and HLA in healthy donors. PCR used 60 Vbeta primers and 13 Jbeta primers. The data were produced by immunoSEQ multiplex PCR, yet TCRdb's version contains in-frame clones alone and is incomplete. The table includes around 99,000 clones, approximately 80% detected once. The sequenced material came from PBMCs. Source of these receptors: a male donor in good health and CMV-seronegative.

This clone was seen more than once but under ten times. The rearrangement uses TRBV18 and TRBJ1-1, with 7 bases lining up with TRBD1. The junction had 13 bases not matched to a gene; V was cut back by 5 bases and J by 1 base. Germline V gene data show CDR1 as KGHSH and CDR2 as LQKENI. The CDR3 has 17 amino acids. CDR3 amino acids: CASSTGQLWTTNTEAFF. The CDR3 nucleotides are TGTGCCAGCTCAACGGGACAGCTATGGACTACGAACACTGAAGCTTTCTTT.

Only one count was recorded for this clone. The rearrangement links TRBV10-3 to TRBJ2-7; 7 nucleotides line up with TRBD2. CDR3 size: 15 residues. The J segment lost 0 bases and the V segment lost 4 bases, leaving 6 bases of the junction unmatched. Per the germline V gene, CDR1 is ENHRY and CDR2 is SYGVKD. CDR3: CAISGRGSSSYEQYF. DNA of the CDR3: TGTGCCATCAGTGGGCGGGGGTCGAGCTCCTACGAGCAGTACTTC.

This rearrangement joins TRBV30 to TRBJ1-1; 7 bases are shared with TRBD1. The CDR3 has 13 amino acids. V trimming: 5 bases; J trimming: 0 bases; junction bases outside the gene matches: 3. CDR1 is GTSNPN and CDR2 is SVGIG in the germline V gene (reference sequence). The CDR3 reads CAWAGQMNTEAFF. The CDR3 bases are TGTGCCTGGGCGGGACAGATGAACACTGAAGCTTTCTTT.

The chain links TRBV19 to TRBJ1-5; possibly TRBD1 for D (5 bases). Trimming cost V 3 bases and J 4 bases, with 13 bases left between them. Germline values: CDR1 LNHDA, CDR2 SQIVND (reference sequence). This CDR3 is 15 amino acids long. The CDR3: CASSIGRAGNQPQHF. In nucleotides, the CDR3 is TGTGCCAGTAGTATCGGCAGGGCGGGAAATCAGCCCCAGCATTTT.

The chain uses TRBV5-8 and TRBJ2-7; 8 bases align to TRBD2. Germline V gene sequence: CDR1 SGHTS, CDR2 YDEGEE. The CDR3 covers 16 residues. The junction had 7 bases not matched to a gene; V was cut back by 0 bases and J by 2 bases. The CDR3 DNA sequence: TGTGCCAGCAGCTTGGTAGGACCGGGACTAGCCTACGAGCAGTACTTC. Translating it yields CASSLVGPGLAYEQYF.

The chain couples TRBV5-3 to TRBJ2-1, with D tentatively TRBD2 (6 bases). TRBV5-3 is an ORF, and what it does is uncertain. The CDR3 covers 15 residues. Trimming left V 0 bases short and J 6 bases short, with 13 bases between. CDR3 in DNA: TGTGCCAGAAGCTTGGAGCGGGCAGGCGGCAATGAGCAGTTCTTC. Amino acid sequence: CARSLERAGGNEQFF.

J is TRBJ2-1 and V is TRBV4-1, with a tentative D call TRBD2 (6 bases). Germline assignment: CDR1 MGHRA and CDR2 YSYEKL. CDR3 size: 14 residues. V lost 4 bases to trimming and J lost 9 bases, with 16 bases between them. DNA for the CDR3: TGCGCCAGCAGCCCCGGGCAGGAGGGCAGTGAGCAGTTCTTC. Translation gives CASSPGQEGSEQFF.

This clone came up once. J is TRBJ1-1 and V is TRBV19; 8 bases agree with TRBD1. The V gene end was trimmed by 5 bases and the J gene end by 0 bases; junction bases not matched to a gene: 8. The germline V gene encodes CDR1 LNHDA and CDR2 SQIVND (reference sequence). The CDR3 is 16 residues long. CDR3 bases: TGTGCCAGTAGTCACCTGGACAGGGCCGTGAACACTGAAGCTTTCTTT. Residues: CASSHLDRAVNTEAFF.

This chain links TRBV6-5 with TRBJ2-1; a possible D gene is TRBD1 (6 bases). Germline values: CDR1 MNHEY, CDR2 SVGAGI. This CDR3 contains 13 residues. V was clipped by 10 bases and J by 2 bases, with 12 bases between them. This CDR3 reads CATSRDTYNEQFF. The DNA of the CDR3 is TGTGCCACCTCACGGGACACCTACAATGAGCAGTTCTTC.

This rearrangement joins TRBV6-7 to TRBJ1-5, with 8 bases matching TRBD1. TRBV6-7 is classed as an ORF, of uncertain function. The V and J ends lost 4 bases and 1 base, in that order; junction bases with no gene match: 3. CDR3 size: 15 residues. The CDR3 sequence is CASSSTGESNQPQHF. Written as DNA, the CDR3 is TGTGCCAGCAGTTCGACAGGGGAGAGCAATCAGCCCCAGCATTTT.

The CDR3 loop is CASRWQGGNEQFF. CDR3 DNA sequence: TGTGCCAGCAGGTGGCAGGGAGGGAATGAGCAGTTCTTC. This chain links TRBV13 with TRBJ2-1, with TRBD2 matching over 7 bases. Trimming took 6 bases from V and 7 from J; bases not matched to a gene: 6. Germline assignment: CDR1 PRHDT and CDR2 FYEKMQ (reference sequence). The CDR3 sequence is 13 residues long.

The genes are TRBV29-1 and TRBJ2-7; no clear D gene. The germline CDR1 and CDR2 sequences are SQVTM and ANQGSEA. The CDR3 contains 12 residues. V lost 4 bases and J 2 bases, leaving 9 bases between the germline ends. CDR3: CSVVDWTYEQYF. Written as DNA, the CDR3 is TGCAGCGTTGTTGACTGGACCTACGAGCAGTACTTC.

The V call is TRBV7-2, the J call TRBJ2-7; possibly TRBD2 for D (5 bases). Looked up from germline, CDR1 is SGHTA and CDR2 is FQGNSA. V lost 2 bases to trimming and J lost 7 bases, with 18 bases between them. CDR3 size: 15 residues. The DNA of the CDR3 is TGTGCCAGCAGCTTATACACGGGGAAAATGGGGGAGCAGTACTTC. It translates to CASSLYTGKMGEQYF.

The V and J genes are TRBV30 and TRBJ1-3; 7 nucleotides line up with TRBD1. Trimming cost V 1 base and J 0 bases; bases outside gene matches: 0. Germline V gives CDR1 GTSNPN, CDR2 SVGIG (reference sequence). The CDR3 has 14 residues. The CDR3 nucleotides are TGTGCCTGGAGTGCAGGGGGCTCTGGAAACACCATATATTTT. It yields the protein CAWSAGGSGNTIYF.

The chain recombines TRBV30 with TRBJ2-2, with D maybe TRBD1 (6 bases). The germline V and J ends were trimmed by 4 bases and 4 bases, with 16 bases remaining between them. This CDR3 has 15 amino acids. CDR1 and CDR2 (germline): GTSNPN, SVGIG (reference sequence). CDR3 amino acids: CAWKWGPTGTGELFF. Here the CDR3 DNA reads TGTGCCTGGAAATGGGGGCCCACGGGCACCGGGGAGCTGTTTTTT.

Here the CDR3 reads CASSLVSWREGWDTQYF. The CDR3 nucleotides are TGTGCCAGCAGCTTAGTCTCTTGGCGGGAGGGATGGGATACGCAGTATTTT. The chain uses TRBV7-2 and TRBJ2-3; TRBD2 matches at 9 bases. The CDR3 extends over 17 amino acids. Germline V CDR1 and CDR2: SGHTA, FQGNSA. J was trimmed by 6 bases and V by 1 base; bases with no gene match: 11.

This chain joins TRBV5-1 and TRBJ2-7; D is possibly TRBD2 (5 bases). There are 15 residues in the CDR3. With 0 bases removed from V and 0 bases from J, the gap between germline ends came to 10 bases. Germline V gene sequence: CDR1 SGHRS, CDR2 YFSETQ. CDR3 region: CASSLDPGNSYEQYF. CDR3 bases: TGCGCCAGCAGCTTGGATCCGGGAAACTCCTACGAGCAGTACTTC.

This clone turned up a few times. The chain joins TRBV2 to TRBJ2-3, with a possible D match to TRBD2 (5 bases). The CDR3 totals 15 residues. V lost 3 bases, J lost 4 bases, and 14 bases lay in between. The germline gives CDR1 SNHLY, CDR2 FYNNEI. DNA for the CDR3: TGTGCCAGCAGTGACCGCTCCGGGATCGCAGATACGCAGTATTTT. It yields the protein CASSDRSGIADTQYF. Full variable domain (missing parts from reference TRBV2 and TRBJ2-3): EPEVTQTPSHQVTQMGQEVILRCVPISNHLYFYWYRQILGQKVEFLVSFYNNEISEKSEIFDDQFSVERPDGSNFTLKIRSTKLEDSAMYFCASSDRSGIADTQYFGPGTRLTVL.

The rearrangement joins TRBV28 to TRBJ1-1; TRBD1 matches 8 bases. Germline V gene data show CDR1 as MDHEN and CDR2 as SYDVKM. The CDR3 is 15 residues long. Unmatched junction bases numbered 12, after V lost 5 bases and J lost 7 bases. CDR3 bases: TGTGCCAGCAGTCCCATATTGGGACAGGCCGTTGAAGCTTTCTTT. Protein sequence: CASSPILGQAVEAFF.

The CDR3 region has the DNA TGTGCCAGCAGCCCGCGGGAGATCGGCAATGAGCAGTTCTTC. Translation gives CASSPREIGNEQFF. The genes are TRBV5-4 and TRBJ2-1; TRBD2 matches at 7 bases. CDR1 SGHNT and CDR2 YYREEE come from the germline V gene (reference sequence). V was clipped by 4 bases and J by 6 bases; unmatched bases: 7. The CDR3 runs 14 residues.

DNA for the CDR3: TGTGCCAGCAGCTCCGACAGGGGGAGGGATGAGCAGTTCTTC. Its translation: CASSSDRGRDEQFF. The chain combines TRBV6-5 with TRBJ2-1; TRBD1 matches at 9 bases. The V and J ends lost 6 bases and 8 bases, in that order; junction bases with no gene match: 8. CDR3 length equals 14 residues. CDR1 and CDR2 from the germline V gene are MNHEY and SVGAGI.

The chain links TRBV7-9 to TRBJ1-2; TRBD1 matches 7 bases. V shed 5 bases and J 4 bases; nucleotides not matched to a gene: 13. This CDR3 is built from 16 residues. Germline CDR1 is SEHNR and CDR2 is FQNEAQ (reference sequence). This CDR3 is CASSQLDRTGGYGYTF. CDR3 in DNA: TGTGCCAGCAGCCAACTGGACAGGACTGGCGGCTATGGCTACACCTTC. The whole variable domain, filled in from reference TRBV7-9 and TRBJ1-2, reads DTGVSQNPRHKITKRGQNVTFRCDPISEHNRLYWYRQTLGQGPEFLTYFQNEAQLEKSRLLSDRFSAERPKGSFSTLEIQRTEQGDSAMYLCASSQLDRTGGYGYTFGSGTRLTVV.

The chain is built from TRBV27 and TRBJ1-3; TRBD1 agrees at 9 bases. The junction had 3 bases not matched to a gene; V was cut back by 3 bases and J by 0 bases. Germline V CDR1 and CDR2: MNHEY, SMNVEV (reference sequence). The CDR3 has 16 amino acids. The CDR3 coding sequence is TGTGCCAGCAGTTTCTCGACAGGGGGCTCTGGAAACACCATATATTTT. Protein sequence: CASSFSTGGSGNTIYF.

This chain joins TRBV19 and TRBJ2-5, with a possible D match to TRBD2 (5 bases). The V gene lost 8 bases and the J gene lost 8 bases, with 21 bases spanning the gap. CDR1 and CDR2 from the germline V gene are LNHDA and SQIVND (reference sequence). This CDR3 has 14 amino acids. The CDR3 reads CASGWGEAAGTQYF. As DNA, the CDR3 is TGTGCCAGTGGGTGGGGTGAAGCGGCAGGTACCCAGTACTTC.

The V and J genes are TRBV6-5 and TRBJ2-7; 14 bases are a match to TRBD2. The CDR3 consists of 14 residues. Trimming at V came to 4 bases and at J to 6 bases, leaving 2 bases not matched to a gene. Germline V gene data show CDR1 as MNHEY and CDR2 as SVGAGI. The CDR3: CASSSTSGRGEQYF. The CDR3 DNA is TGTGCCAGCAGTTCGACTAGCGGGAGGGGCGAGCAGTACTTC.

The chain uses TRBV14 and TRBJ2-7; 11 nucleotides align to TRBD2. This CDR3 has 18 residues. V lost 6 bases to trimming and J lost 2 bases; unmatched junction nucleotides: 15. Germline V gives CDR1 SGHDN, CDR2 FVKESK. CDR3 residues: CASSQRVLAGVETYEQYF. The CDR3 coding sequence is TGTGCCAGCAGTCAAAGGGTACTAGCGGGAGTGGAGACCTACGAGCAGTACTTC.

In its sample, this clone was seen a few times. The V gene is TRBV2, the J gene TRBJ1-2, with TRBD1 matching over 10 bases. Germline V gene sequence: CDR1 SNHLY, CDR2 FYNNEI. V shed 6 bases, J shed 4 bases, and the junction held 8 bases outside the gene matches. This CDR3 contains 15 residues. The CDR3 nucleotides read TGTGCCAGCAGCCGGACAGGGGGATCCTCCTATGGCTACACCTTC. Translated: CASSRTGGSSYGYTF. Complete variable domain (other parts from reference TRBV2 and TRBJ1-2): EPEVTQTPSHQVTQMGQEVILRCVPISNHLYFYWYRQILGQKVEFLVSFYNNEISEKSEIFDDQFSVERPDGSNFTLKIRSTKLEDSAMYFCASSRTGGSSYGYTFGSGTRLTVV.

This chain links TRBV6-4 with TRBJ2-3, with 8 bases identical to TRBD2. This CDR3 region has 15 residues. The J segment lost 4 bases and the V segment lost 3 bases, leaving 6 bases of the junction unmatched. Germline values: CDR1 MRHNA, CDR2 SNTAGT. CDR3 sequence (DNA): TGTGCCAGCAGTGAAGGAGCGGGAGCCCCAGATACGCAGTATTTT. It translates to CASSEGAGAPDTQYF.